The next 5 T cell receptor beta chains were all read from a single sample in a study of cytomegalovirus exposure and HLA in healthy donors. Amplification used 60 Vbeta primers and 13 Jbeta primers. The table came from immunoSEQ multiplex PCR; TCRdb's copy has only in-frame clones and leaves some out. Among over 150,000 clones listed, about 71% were seen once. Material for sequencing was PBMCs. The receptor set was obtained from a woman aged 25 to 45 in good health and CMV-seronegative.

The chain has TRBV28 and TRBJ2-2; 11 bases are shared with TRBD1. Per germline, CDR1 MDHEN and CDR2 SYDVKM. J gave up 4 bases and V 6 bases, and 4 bases lay outside the gene matches. CDR3 size: 15 residues. CDR3 DNA sequence: TGTGCCAGCAGGGACAGGGGGCGAAGCACCGGGGAGCTGTTTTTT. It codes for CASRDRGRSTGELFF.

The chain is built from TRBV19 and TRBJ2-7; D is unclear. Germline V gene lookup returns CDR1 LNHDA and CDR2 SQIVND (reference sequence). CDR3 length: 12 amino acids. V was shortened by 5 bases and J by 3 bases, with 8 bases between the two germline ends. CDR3 sequence (DNA): TGTGCCAGTAGTTCCGGTTTCTACGAGCAGTACTTC. As protein: CASSSGFYEQYF.

This chain's CDR3 is CASSQDTQNQPQHF. The CDR3 DNA follows: TGCGCCAGCAGCCAAGATACCCAGAATCAGCCCCAGCATTTT. The chain is built from TRBV4-3 and TRBJ1-5; D unclear. Germline CDR1 is LGHNA and CDR2 is YSLEER. CDR3 length: 14 residues. The ends were cut back, 0 bases at V and 4 bases at J, with 7 bases in the middle.

The chain links TRBV27 to TRBJ2-1, with 9 bases aligning to TRBD2. CDR1 and CDR2 from the germline V gene are MNHEY and SMNVEV (reference sequence). The trim removed 5 bases at V and 5 bases at J, leaving 7 bases unmatched. This CDR3 has 15 amino acids. The CDR3 DNA follows: TGTGCCAGCAGTCCAACCGGGACTAGCAACAATGAGCAGTTCTTC. Residues: CASSPTGTSNNEQFF.

The rearrangement joins TRBV6-1 to TRBJ1-1; D is perhaps TRBD1 (5 bases). The CDR3 is 11 residues long. CDR1 is MNHNS, CDR2 SASEGT, per germline. Trimming cost V 6 bases and J 4 bases, with 6 bases left between them. The DNA for the CDR3 is TGTGCCAGCAGAGACAGCACTGAAGCTTTCTTT. It specifies CASRDSTEAFF.